This TCR beta chain was found in a study of patients and donors after allogeneic stem cell transplantation. TCRdb recomputed calls from the RT-PCR reads with MiXCR, one row per CDR3 protein. The sample records roughly 880,000 distinct CDR3 sequences, approximately 19% being singletons. Germline loops: CDR1 SGDLS, CDR2 YYNGEE. This CDR3 contains 15 residues. Trimming pared 0 bases from V and 0 bases from J, leaving 8 bases between. The rearrangement joins TRBV9 to TRBJ2-3, with D hard to call. The specimen was blood, either unsorted or a sorted T cell fraction (not recorded which). This clonotype was sampled from a human donor who was either an allogeneic HSCT recipient or a stem cell or donor lymphocyte infusion donor (not recorded which). It is not recorded whose cells these are; they may come from a transplant donor. The CDR3, as DNA: TGTGCCAGCAGCGTAGGGGCGTCTAGCACAGATACGCAGTATTTT. Translated, it gives CASSVGASSTDTQYF.